The clone carrying this T cell receptor (beta chain) was observed a few times. The antigen remains unidentified. V was clipped by 2 bases and J by 8 bases, with 15 bases between them. Germline assignment: CDR1 MNHEY and CDR2 SVGEGT. The CDR3 sequence is 15 residues long. TCRdb redid the calling of the 5' RACE reads with MiXCR, one entry per CDR3 protein. The table records over 300,000 distinct CDR3 sequences, 20% to 25% of them present only once. The data originate from a study of T-cell memory formation after mild COVID-19. Broader study findings: Clones contracting day 15 to 85 were balanced CD4/CD8; later expanders leaned CD4+.

The chain is built from TRBV6-2 or TRBV6-3 and TRBJ1-4, with D tentatively TRBD1 (5 bases). The sequencing input was PBMCs or a T cell subset sorted from them (not recorded which). The sequence derives from a man aged 18 to 29 who had mild COVID-19 (a few samples of this study predate the infection). Cell type and time point are not known. The CDR3, as DNA: TGTGCCAGCAGTTACGCCTCGGGACCTCAAGAAAAACTGTTTTTT. Translated: CASSYASGPQEKLFF.